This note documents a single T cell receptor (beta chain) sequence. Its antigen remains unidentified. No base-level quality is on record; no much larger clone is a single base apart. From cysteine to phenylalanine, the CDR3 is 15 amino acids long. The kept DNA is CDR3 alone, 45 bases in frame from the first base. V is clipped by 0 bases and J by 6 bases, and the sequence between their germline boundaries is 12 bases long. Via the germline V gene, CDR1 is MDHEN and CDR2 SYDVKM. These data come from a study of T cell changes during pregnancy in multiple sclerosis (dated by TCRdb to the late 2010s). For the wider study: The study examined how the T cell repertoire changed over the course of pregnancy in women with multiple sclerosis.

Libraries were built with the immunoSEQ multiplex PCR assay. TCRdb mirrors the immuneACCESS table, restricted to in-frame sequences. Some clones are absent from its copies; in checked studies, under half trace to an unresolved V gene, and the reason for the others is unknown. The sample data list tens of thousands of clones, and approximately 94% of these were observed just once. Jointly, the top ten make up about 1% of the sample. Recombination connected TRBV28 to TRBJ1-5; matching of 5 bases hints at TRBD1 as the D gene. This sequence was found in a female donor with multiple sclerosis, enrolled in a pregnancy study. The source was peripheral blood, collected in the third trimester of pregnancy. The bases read TGTGCCAGCAGTTTATGGCAGGGCTCCGGTCAGCCCCAGCATTTT. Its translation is CASSLWQGSGQPQHF.